A single T cell receptor (beta chain) is shown here with its context. Antigen unknown. CDR1 and CDR2 (germline): MDHEN, SYDVKM. The CDR3 has 13 amino acids. Trimming removed 10 bases from V and 0 bases from J; junction bases left unmatched: 6. Unique molecular identifiers were added to individual cDNA molecules. One entry per CDR3 protein, called by TCRdb with MiXCR from the 5' RACE reads. Of about 56,000 distinct CDR3 sequences listed, roughly 16% are singletons. The data stem from a study of early T cells in non-severe SARS-CoV-2 infection. Points from the study as a whole: Private and CD4 specificities were missed by VDJdb matching, skewed to anti-spike CD8.

This chain links TRBV28 with TRBJ2-7; 7 bases are shared with TRBD2. Here the sequenced sample was whole blood, taken at baseline. The TCR sequence derives from an adult who was a healthcare worker with PCR-confirmed SARS-CoV-2 infection or an uninfected control (not recorded which). CDR3 coding DNA: TGTGCCACAAACGGGAGGAGCTCCTACGAGCAGTACTTC. Its translation is CATNGRSSYEQYF. The variable domain in full, completed from reference TRBV28 and TRBJ2-7, reads DVKVTQSSRYLVKRTGEKVFLECVQDMDHENMFWYRQDPGLGLRLIYFSYDVKMKEKGDIPEGYSVSREKKERFSLILESASTNQTSMYLCATNGRSSYEQYFGPGTRLTVT.